The 4 T cell receptor beta chains given below trace back to one sample, sequenced in a study of circulating CD8 cells and anti-PD-1 response in melanoma. Sorting of live CD3+CD8+TCRalphabeta+ cells by PD-1 and/or TIGIT gave four subsets. TCR libraries were prepared from roughly 14 ng of total RNA with the QIAseq Immune Repertoire TCR panel. TCRdb recomputed calls from the reads with MiXCR, one row per CDR3 protein. Here the sample spans 450 or so distinct CDR3 sequences, about 10% being singletons. This sample comprised CD8+ T cells from PBMCs, obtained at baseline or after one month of anti-PD-1 therapy (not recorded which). The receptors were sampled from a human donor with melanoma.

By sample share, this clonotype is large. The rearrangement uses TRBV25-1 and TRBJ2-7, with 8 bases that match TRBD1. The length of the CDR3 is 14 residues. V lost 2 bases and J lost 5; bases outside the gene matches: 5. CDR1 MGHDK and CDR2 SYGVNS come from the germline V gene. The CDR3 loop reads CASSETLTGDEQYF. For the CDR3, the DNA is TGTGCCAGCAGTGAAACCCTGACAGGGGACGAGCAGTACTTC.

The chain combines TRBV28 with TRBJ2-1; D is undetermined. The CDR3 has 12 amino acids. Germline V gene data show CDR1 as MDHEN and CDR2 as SYDVKM. Trimming left V 8 bases short and J 6 bases short, with 11 bases between. The DNA of the CDR3 is TGTGCCAGCGCTGTTTTAGGCAATGAGCAGTTCTTC. Protein product: CASAVLGNEQFF. Variable domain in full (rest from reference TRBV28 and TRBJ2-1): DVKVTQSSRYLVKRTGEKVFLECVQDMDHENMFWYRQDPGLGLRLIYFSYDVKMKEKGDIPEGYSVSREKKERFSLILESASTNQTSMYLCASAVLGNEQFFGPGTRLTVL.

The rearrangement links TRBV19 to TRBJ1-1, with 9 bases fitting TRBD1. Germline CDR1 is LNHDA and CDR2 is SQIVND (reference sequence). Trimming took 5 bases from V and 3 from J; bases not matched to a gene: 10. The CDR3 runs to 16 residues. CDR3 loop: CASSSPTGGMYTEAFF. For the CDR3, the DNA is TGTGCCAGTAGTTCCCCGACAGGGGGGATGTACACTGAAGCTTTCTTT.

By share of the sample, this clonotype is large. The V gene is TRBV5-4, the J gene TRBJ2-3; 10 bases line up with TRBD2. V lost 0 bases and J lost 4; bases outside the gene matches: 5. This CDR3 comprises 16 residues. Looked up from germline, CDR1 is SGHNT and CDR2 is YYREEE (reference sequence). The CDR3 reads CASSLVERGGPDTQYF. The CDR3 nucleotides are TGTGCCAGCAGCTTGGTAGAGCGGGGGGGCCCAGATACGCAGTATTTT. The full variable domain, rest sourced from reference TRBV5-4 and TRBJ2-3, is ETGVTQSPTHLIKTRGQQVTLRCSSQSGHNTVSWYQQALGQGPQFIFQYYREEENGRGNFPPRFSGLQFPNYSSELNVNALELDDSALYLCASSLVERGGPDTQYFGPGTRLTVL.